What follows are 22 T cell receptor beta chains derived from one specimen sequenced in a study of blood T cell repertoires in COVID-19. Some clones are missing from TCRdb's copy, which holds only in-frame ones; the method was immunoSEQ multiplex PCR. The table records fewer than 60,000 clones, roughly 93% of them present only once. Sequencing was performed on peripheral blood. The receptors here all came from a man in his sixties with COVID-19, enrolled during active disease.

The chain carries TRBV18 and TRBJ1-5; 8 nucleotides agree with TRBD1. Germline V gene data show CDR1 as KGHSH and CDR2 as LQKENI. The CDR3 contains 15 residues. After removal of 6 bases from V and 2 bases from J, the junction contained 6 bases not matched to a gene. In nucleotides, the CDR3 is TGTGCCAGCTCGATCGACAGGGGTCGCAATCAGCCCCAGCATTTT. Translation: CASSIDRGRNQPQHF.

The chain uses TRBV18 and TRBJ1-5, with 8 positions matching TRBD1. Trimming removed 2 bases from V and 4 bases from J; junction bases left unmatched: 1. Germline V gene lookup returns CDR1 KGHSH and CDR2 LQKENI. The CDR3 length is 14 residues. CDR3 region: CASSPRQGNQPQHF. CDR3 in DNA: TGTGCCAGCTCACCAAGACAGGGGAATCAGCCCCAGCATTTT.

The chain recombines TRBV3-1 (or the pseudogene TRBV3-2) with TRBJ1-6; tentatively, D is TRBD1 (5 bases). This CDR3 contains 17 residues. CDR1 and CDR2 (germline): LGHDT, YNNKEL (reference sequence). V was trimmed by 2 bases and J by 7 bases, leaving 18 bases between them. The CDR3 is CASSQYPIGGGNSPLHF. CDR3 in DNA: TGTGCCAGCAGCCAATACCCAATTGGGGGGGGGAATTCACCCCTCCACTTT.

The chain employs TRBV12-3 or TRBV12-4 and TRBJ2-7; the D is unclear. V was clipped by 3 bases and J by 4 bases, with 7 bases between them. CDR3 size: 12 residues. CDR3 region: CASSFRGYEQYF. In DNA, the CDR3 is TGTGCCAGCAGTTTCCGAGGATACGAGCAGTACTTC.

CDR3 in DNA: TGTGCCAGCAGTCTCCGGGTTTTCGGTTCACCCCTCCACTTT. As protein: CASSLRVFGSPLHF. This rearrangement joins TRBV27 to TRBJ1-6; D remains unclear. CDR3 length: 14 amino acids. Germline assignment: CDR1 MNHEY and CDR2 SMNVEV (reference sequence). V was clipped by 5 bases and J by 9 bases, with 14 bases between them.

The chain is built from TRBV19 and TRBJ2-3; weak D call: TRBD1 (5 bases). Per germline, CDR1 LNHDA and CDR2 SQIVND (reference sequence). The CDR3 length is 15 residues. V was clipped by 3 bases and J by 0 bases, with 10 bases between them. The CDR3 here is CASSMGQGSTDTQYF. The CDR3 DNA sequence: TGTGCCAGTAGTATGGGGCAGGGAAGCACAGATACGCAGTATTTT.

This chain connects TRBV5-1 to TRBJ1-4; no clear D. Germline loops: CDR1 SGHRS, CDR2 YFSETQ. V gave up 4 bases and J gave up 3 bases, with 7 bases separating them. This CDR3 is built from 13 residues. DNA for the CDR3: TGCGCCAGCAGCCCGTTTTCTAATGAAAAACTGTTTTTT. Amino acids: CASSPFSNEKLFF.

The chain couples TRBV10-2 to TRBJ1-5; D might be TRBD1 (6 bases). The germline CDR1 and CDR2 sequences are WSHSY and SAAADI. The CDR3 has 14 amino acids. Trimming took 3 bases from V and 4 from J, leaving 10 bases between them. CDR3 loop: CASSDQGLNQPQHF. In DNA, the CDR3 is TGCGCCAGCAGTGATCAGGGGCTAAATCAGCCCCAGCATTTT.

This chain joins TRBV6-1 and TRBJ1-6; 9 positions match TRBD1. Germline V gene sequence: CDR1 MNHNS, CDR2 SASEGT. The CDR3 spans 16 residues. J lost 7 bases, V lost 3 bases, and 7 bases had no gene match. CDR3 sequence (DNA): TGTGCCAGCAGTGAGACAGGGGGTGACTCGAATTCACCCCTCCACTTT. This encodes CASSETGGDSNSPLHF.

The chain couples TRBV28 to TRBJ2-7; 7 bases are a match to TRBD1. Germline CDR1 is MDHEN and CDR2 is SYDVKM. The CDR3 is 16 residues long. J was trimmed by 2 bases and V by 3 bases; bases with no gene match: 10. CDR3 nucleotides: TGTGCCAGCAGTTTTCTTTCGGGACAGACCACCTACGAGCAGTACTTC. Protein sequence: CASSFLSGQTTYEQYF.

This chain joins TRBV7-2 and TRBJ1-5; 8 nucleotides align to TRBD1. Germline CDR1 is SGHTA and CDR2 is FQGNSA. V shed 5 bases, J shed 7 bases, and the junction held 7 bases outside the gene matches. This CDR3 is 14 amino acids long. CDR3 sequence: CASSVTGGRQPQHF. As DNA, the CDR3 is TGTGCCAGCAGCGTCACAGGGGGGAGGCAGCCCCAGCATTTT.

The chain carries TRBV6-5 and TRBJ1-6, with 8 bases aligning to TRBD1. CDR1 is MNHEY, CDR2 SVGAGI, per germline. V was clipped by 6 bases and J by 10 bases; unmatched bases: 11. This CDR3 has 15 residues. CDR3 in amino acids: CASSRYGQGDSPLHF. CDR3 DNA: TGTGCCAGCAGCCGCTACGGACAGGGAGACTCACCCCTCCACTTT.

The CDR3 spells CASSVGGRPRGDTQYF. The CDR3, as DNA: TGTGCCAGCAGCGTAGGTGGGAGGCCCCGGGGAGATACGCAGTATTTT. This rearrangement joins TRBV9 to TRBJ2-3; tentative D call: TRBD2 (6 bases). V was clipped by 0 bases and J by 5 bases, with 16 bases between them. CDR3 length: 16 amino acids. The germline CDR1 and CDR2 sequences are SGDLS and YYNGEE.

The chain uses TRBV4-1 and TRBJ1-5; TRBD1 matches 8 bases. CDR3 length: 15 residues. With V trimmed by 4 bases and J by 2 bases, 4 bases remained unmatched. Germline V gene data show CDR1 as MGHRA and CDR2 as YSYEKL. CDR3 coding DNA: TGCGCCAGCAGCCGCCAGGACAGGGGCAATCAGCCCCAGCATTTT. This sequence encodes CASSRQDRGNQPQHF.

The chain joins TRBV4-1 to TRBJ1-2; possibly TRBD1 for D (6 bases). With 1 base removed from V and 0 bases from J, the gap between germline ends came to 9 bases. Germline CDR1 is MGHRA and CDR2 is YSYEKL. This CDR3 spans 15 amino acids. As DNA, the CDR3 is TGCGCCAGCAGCCAAGTGGACAGTCCTAACTATGGCTACACCTTC. Protein sequence: CASSQVDSPNYGYTF.

The V and J genes are TRBV11-2 and TRBJ1-6; 10 bases fit TRBD1. Per germline, CDR1 SGHAT and CDR2 FQNNGV. V trimming: 4 bases; J trimming: 6 bases; junction bases outside the gene matches: 6. The CDR3 contains 16 residues. The CDR3 DNA follows: TGTGCCAGCAGCTCCTTGGACAGGGGGGGTAATTCACCCCTCCACTTT. Translating it yields CASSSLDRGGNSPLHF. Full variable domain (rest looked up from reference TRBV11-2 and TRBJ1-6): EAGVAQSPRYKIIEKRQSVAFWCNPISGHATLYWYQQILGQGPKLLIQFQNNGVVDDSQLPKDRFSAERLKGVDSTLKIQPAKLEDSAVYLCASSSLDRGGNSPLHFGNGTRLTVT.

This clone was counted only a few times. Here the CDR3 DNA reads TGTGCCAGCAGCCAAGGGGGGGGCAGTAACTATGACGAGCAGTACTTC. Protein: CASSQGGGSNYDEQYF. The chain employs TRBV25-1 and TRBJ2-7; D may be TRBD2 (7 bases). V was trimmed by 6 bases and J by 5 bases, leaving 23 bases between them. CDR1 and CDR2 from the germline V gene are MGHDK and SYGVNS. The CDR3 covers 16 residues.

The chain is built from TRBV6-5 and TRBJ2-1; TRBD2 matches 13 bases. CDR1 and CDR2 (germline): MNHEY, SVGAGI. With V trimmed by 9 bases and J by 6 bases, 8 bases remained unmatched. The CDR3 spans 15 residues. CDR3 residues: CARTGTSGESNEQFF. The CDR3 DNA reads TGTGCCAGGACCGGGACTAGCGGGGAGAGCAATGAGCAGTTCTTC.

The V gene is TRBV4-1, the J gene TRBJ2-2; 7 nucleotides line up with TRBD1. Germline V gives CDR1 MGHRA, CDR2 YSYEKL. The V segment lost 2 bases and the J segment 0 bases; nucleotides outside the gene matches: 3. The CDR3 sequence is 16 residues long. For the CDR3, the DNA is TGCGCCAGCAGCCAAACAGGGGTCTCGAACACCGGGGAGCTGTTTTTT. Amino acid sequence: CASSQTGVSNTGELFF.

The V call is TRBV6-5, the J call TRBJ2-3; possibly TRBD2 for D (5 bases). CDR3 length equals 12 residues. V was shortened by 5 bases and J by 3 bases, with 6 bases between the two germline ends. Germline CDR1 MNHEY, CDR2 SVGAGI. The CDR3 DNA reads TGTGCCAGCAGTCAGCGGACAGATACGCAGTATTTT. Translation gives CASSQRTDTQYF.

V usage is TRBV30 and J usage is TRBJ2-3, with TRBD2 matching over 8 bases. The ends lost 4 bases at V and 4 bases at J; junction bases unmatched: 7. The CDR3 is 14 residues long. In germline, CDR1 is GTSNPN, CDR2 SVGIG (reference sequence). The CDR3 DNA is TGTGCCTGGACCATAGCGGGAAACTCAGATACGCAGTATTTT. Translated: CAWTIAGNSDTQYF.

This clone was found once. The chain links TRBV14 to TRBJ2-2, with 12 bases identical to TRBD2. CDR3 size: 17 residues. Germline trimming cut 4 bases from V and 4 bases from J; bases unmatched to any gene: 7. Germline CDR1 is SGHDN and CDR2 is FVKESK. This chain's CDR3 is CASSRDRLAGVTGELFF. In DNA form, the CDR3 reads TGTGCCAGCAGCCGAGATCGACTAGCGGGAGTCACCGGGGAGCTGTTTTTT.